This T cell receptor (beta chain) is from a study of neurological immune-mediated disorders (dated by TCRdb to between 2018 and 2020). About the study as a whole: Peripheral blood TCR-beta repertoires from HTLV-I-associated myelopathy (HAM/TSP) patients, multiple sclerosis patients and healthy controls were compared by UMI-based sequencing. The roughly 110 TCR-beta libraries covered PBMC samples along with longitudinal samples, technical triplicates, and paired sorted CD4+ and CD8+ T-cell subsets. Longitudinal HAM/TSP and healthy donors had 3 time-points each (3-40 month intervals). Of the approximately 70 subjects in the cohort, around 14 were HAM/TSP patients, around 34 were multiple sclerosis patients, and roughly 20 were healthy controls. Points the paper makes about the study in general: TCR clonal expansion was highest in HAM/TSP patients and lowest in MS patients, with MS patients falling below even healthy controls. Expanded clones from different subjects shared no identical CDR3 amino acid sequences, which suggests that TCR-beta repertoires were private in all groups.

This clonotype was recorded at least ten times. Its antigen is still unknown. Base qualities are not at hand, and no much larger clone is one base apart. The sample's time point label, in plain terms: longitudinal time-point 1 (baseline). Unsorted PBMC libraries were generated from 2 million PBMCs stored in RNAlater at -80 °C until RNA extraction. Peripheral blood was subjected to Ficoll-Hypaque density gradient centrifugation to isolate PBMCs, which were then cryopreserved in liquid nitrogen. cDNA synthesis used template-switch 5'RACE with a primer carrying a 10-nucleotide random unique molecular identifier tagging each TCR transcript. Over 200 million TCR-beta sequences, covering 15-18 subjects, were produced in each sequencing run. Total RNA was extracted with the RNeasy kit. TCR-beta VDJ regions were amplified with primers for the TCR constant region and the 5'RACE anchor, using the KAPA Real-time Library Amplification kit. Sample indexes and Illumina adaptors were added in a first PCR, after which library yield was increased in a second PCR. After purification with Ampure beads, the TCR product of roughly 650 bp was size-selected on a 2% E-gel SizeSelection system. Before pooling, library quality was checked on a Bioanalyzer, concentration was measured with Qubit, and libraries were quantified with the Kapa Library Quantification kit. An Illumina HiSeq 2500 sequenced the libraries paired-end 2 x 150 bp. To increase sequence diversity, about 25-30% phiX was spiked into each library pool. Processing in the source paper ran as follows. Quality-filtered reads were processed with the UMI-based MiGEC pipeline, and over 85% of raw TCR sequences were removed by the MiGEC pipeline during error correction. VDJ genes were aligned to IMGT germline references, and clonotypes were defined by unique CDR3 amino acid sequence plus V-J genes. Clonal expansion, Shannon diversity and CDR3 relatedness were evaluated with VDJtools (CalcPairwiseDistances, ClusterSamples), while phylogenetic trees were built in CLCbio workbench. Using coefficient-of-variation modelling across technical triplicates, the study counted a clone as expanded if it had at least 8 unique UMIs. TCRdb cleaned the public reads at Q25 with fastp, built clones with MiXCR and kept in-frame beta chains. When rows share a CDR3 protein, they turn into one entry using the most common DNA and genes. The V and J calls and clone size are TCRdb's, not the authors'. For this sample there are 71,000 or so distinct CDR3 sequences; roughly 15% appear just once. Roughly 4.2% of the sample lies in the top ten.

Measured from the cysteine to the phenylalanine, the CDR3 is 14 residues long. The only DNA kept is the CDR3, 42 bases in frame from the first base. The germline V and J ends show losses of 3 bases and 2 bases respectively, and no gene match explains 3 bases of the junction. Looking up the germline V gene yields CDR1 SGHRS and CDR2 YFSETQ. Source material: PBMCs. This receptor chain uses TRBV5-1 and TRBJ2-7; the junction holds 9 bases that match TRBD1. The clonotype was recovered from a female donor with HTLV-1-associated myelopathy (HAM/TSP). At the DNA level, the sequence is TGCGCCAGCAGCTGGGGACAGGGCCCCTACGAGCAGTACTTC. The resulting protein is CASSWGQGPYEQYF.